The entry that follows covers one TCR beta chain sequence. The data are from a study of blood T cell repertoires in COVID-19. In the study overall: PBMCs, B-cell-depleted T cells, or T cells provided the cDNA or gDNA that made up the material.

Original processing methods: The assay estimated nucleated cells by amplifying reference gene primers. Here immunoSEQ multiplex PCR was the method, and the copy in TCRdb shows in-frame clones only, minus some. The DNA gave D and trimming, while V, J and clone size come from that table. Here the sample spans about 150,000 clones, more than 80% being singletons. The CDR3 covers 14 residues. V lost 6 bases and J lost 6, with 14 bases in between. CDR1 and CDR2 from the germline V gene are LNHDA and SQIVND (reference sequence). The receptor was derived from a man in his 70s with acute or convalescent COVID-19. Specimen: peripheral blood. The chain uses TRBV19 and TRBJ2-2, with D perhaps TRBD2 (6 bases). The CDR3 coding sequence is TGTGCCAGTAGCGGGGACTGGGTCCCCGGGGAGCTGTTTTTT. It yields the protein CASSGDWVPGELFF.